This T cell receptor (beta chain) was obtained from a study of blood T cells in healthy people across ages. Overall study findings and caveats: In the absence of known donor CMV status, changes in expanded clonotypes were possibly confounded.

With a J-beta primer mix and a sample-barcoded 5' primer, a second PCR ran roughly 6 to 12 cycles. TCRdb reprocessed the 5' RACE reads with MiXCR, giving one entry per CDR3 protein. Among roughly 550,000 distinct CDR3 sequences listed, less than 25% were seen once. Points on this clonotype: Its specificity is unknown.

These data were likewise used in another study, on T cells of mothers and their children. As that report states: Unrelated pairs and related pairs have their TCR recombination output shaped similarly by thymic selection.

This sequence originates from a boy younger than 18 in good health. Sequenced: blood.

CDR3 protein: CASSWSGSGETQYF. The CDR3 DNA follows: TGTGCCAGCAGCTGGAGCGGAAGCGGAGAGACCCAGTACTTC. The gene calls are TRBV5-4 and TRBJ2-5; D possibly corresponds to TRBD2 (5 bases). The length of the CDR3 is 14 residues. CDR1 and CDR2 (germline): SGHNT, YYREEE (reference sequence). The ends were cut back, 3 bases at V and 4 bases at J, with 13 bases in the middle. Supplemented by reference TRBV5-4 and TRBJ2-5, the full variable domain reads ETGVTQSPTHLIKTRGQQVTLRCSSQSGHNTVSWYQQALGQGPQFIFQYYREEENGRGNFPPRFSGLQFPNYSSELNVNALELDDSALYLCASSWSGSGETQYFGPGTRLLVL.